These 27 T cell receptor beta chains were all obtained from the same sample, sequenced in a study of blood T cell repertoires in COVID-19. The data were produced by immunoSEQ multiplex PCR, yet TCRdb's version contains in-frame clones alone and is incomplete. Of roughly 670,000 clones listed, just under 90% are singletons. Sequences were obtained from peripheral blood. These receptors came from a woman aged 18-29 years with acute or convalescent COVID-19.

The rearrangement links TRBV7-8 to TRBJ1-2; TRBD1 is a possible D gene (6 bases). Germline lookup yields CDR1 SGHVS and CDR2 FQNEAQ. The CDR3 is 13 amino acids. V was trimmed by 5 bases and J by 6 bases, leaving 13 bases between them. CDR3 DNA sequence: TGTGCCAGCAGCCCAAACAGGGCTAATGGCTACACCTTC. Translating it yields CASSPNRANGYTF.

The chain is built from TRBV19 and TRBJ1-2; D remains unclear. CDR3 length equals 20 residues. Trimming removed 6 bases at V and 4 bases at J, with 33 bases between. Germline CDR1 is LNHDA and CDR2 is SQIVND (reference sequence). In DNA form, the CDR3 reads TGTGCCAGTAGGATTTTGGGCTTGGGAGACCGCGCCAGTAGTGGCTATGGCTACACCTTC. It yields the protein CASRILGLGDRASSGYGYTF.

V and J are TRBV6-6 and TRBJ2-7, with 10 bases that match TRBD1. The length of the CDR3 is 15 residues. Germline loops: CDR1 MNHNY, CDR2 SVGAGI (reference sequence). J was trimmed by 3 bases and V by 2 bases; bases with no gene match: 4. DNA of the CDR3: TGTGCCAGCAGTTACCTGGGACAGGGGCACTACGAGCAGTACTTC. Amino acids: CASSYLGQGHYEQYF.

J is TRBJ2-3 and V is TRBV5-1, with 9 bases lining up with TRBD1. J lost 1 base, V lost 3 bases, and 9 bases had no gene match. The CDR3 sequence is 17 residues long. Germline V gives CDR1 SGHRS, CDR2 YFSETQ. CDR3 sequence (DNA): TGCGCCAGCAGCTGGAGAGGACAGGGGTCGGGCACAGATACGCAGTATTTT. Its protein product is CASSWRGQGSGTDTQYF.

The CDR3, as DNA: TGTGCCAGCTCTCCCCTGCCCCTAGCCGCCGATACGCAGTATTTT. Protein sequence: CASSPLPLAADTQYF. The chain links TRBV5-6 to TRBJ2-3, with TRBD2 as a possible D gene (5 bases). The CDR3 has 15 residues. CDR1 is SGHDT and CDR2 is YYEEEE in the germline V gene. Trimming stripped 7 bases from V and 6 bases from J, with 21 bases between.

This clone appeared a single time. The CDR3 here is CASSSRGASGNTIYF. In DNA, the CDR3 is TGTGCCAGCAGTTCCAGGGGGGCCTCTGGAAACACCATATATTTT. J is TRBJ1-3 and V is TRBV27; TRBD1 agrees at 7 bases. Germline CDR1 is MNHEY and CDR2 is SMNVEV (reference sequence). The CDR3 covers 15 residues. V lost 4 bases to trimming and J lost 0 bases; unmatched junction nucleotides: 3.

The rearrangement links TRBV6-5 to TRBJ2-3; D is unresolved. V was shortened by 2 bases and J by 3 bases, with 12 bases between the two germline ends. The CDR3 loop spans 15 amino acids. In germline, CDR1 is MNHEY, CDR2 SVGAGI. CDR3 protein: CASSYRRSRTDTQYF. The CDR3 DNA reads as TGTGCCAGCAGTTACCGGAGATCGAGAACAGATACGCAGTATTTT.

V and J are TRBV5-6 and TRBJ1-2; D might be TRBD1 (6 bases). Germline V gene sequence: CDR1 SGHDT, CDR2 YYEEEE. This CDR3 contains 16 residues. Trimming took off 1 base at V and 7 bases at J, with 20 bases between the two ends. This CDR3 is CASSLRADRLGRGYTF. The DNA of the CDR3 is TGTGCCAGCAGCTTGAGGGCCGACAGGTTGGGCCGTGGCTACACCTTC.

This clone was recorded a few times. The chain couples TRBV19 to TRBJ1-6, with D possibly being TRBD1 (6 bases). CDR3 length equals 15 residues. Germline CDR1 and CDR2: LNHDA and SQIVND (reference sequence). The V gene lost 10 bases and the J gene lost 7 bases, with 20 bases spanning the gap. CDR3 coding DNA: TGTGCCACCCTCCCGGACAGCCCATTGAATTCACCCCTCCACTTT. It is translated as CATLPDSPLNSPLHF.

The chain recombines TRBV29-1 with TRBJ2-3, with TRBD2 matching 8 bases. The junction had 6 bases not matched to a gene; V was cut back by 1 base and J by 3 bases. CDR3 length: 15 amino acids. Per germline, CDR1 SQVTM and CDR2 ANQGSEA. CDR3 sequence (DNA): TGCAGCGTTGAAGGGTTGAGCGGGGGTACAGATACGCAGTATTTT. It is translated as CSVEGLSGGTDTQYF.

This chain joins TRBV29-1 and TRBJ2-1; D uncertain. The CDR3 spans 15 residues. Germline CDR1 is SQVTM and CDR2 is ANQGSEA. Between the trimmed V and J ends, which lost 4 bases and 0 bases, there was a span of 13 bases. The CDR3 nucleotides read TGCAGCGTTGGCTCCCTTACGAGCTCCTACAATGAGCAGTTCTTC. Its protein product is CSVGSLTSSYNEQFF.

J is TRBJ1-5 and V is TRBV5-6; 7 nucleotides match TRBD1. The V and J ends lost 1 base and 6 bases, in that order; junction bases with no gene match: 7. Germline V gives CDR1 SGHDT, CDR2 YYEEEE. There are 15 residues in the CDR3. This chain's CDR3 is CASSLTDRVPQPQHF. CDR3 in DNA: TGTGCCAGCAGCTTGACAGACAGGGTACCTCAGCCCCAGCATTTT.

The gene calls are TRBV27 and TRBJ1-1, with D unclear. CDR1 is MNHEY, CDR2 SMNVEV, per germline (reference sequence). The V end lost 3 bases, the J end lost 1 base, and 9 bases lay between the germline ends. This CDR3 is 14 amino acids long. The CDR3 spells CASSFVGRNTEAFF. For the CDR3, the DNA is TGTGCCAGCAGTTTTGTGGGCCGGAACACTGAAGCTTTCTTT.

This chain uses TRBV5-8 with TRBJ1-5; TRBD1 agrees at 7 bases. The germline V gene has CDR1 SGHTS and CDR2 YDEGEE. Losses at the gene ends were 4 bases for V and 4 bases for J; bases not matched to a gene: 8. The CDR3 spans 15 residues. The chain's CDR3 is CASSTRDSTNQPQHF. CDR3 nucleotides: TGTGCCAGCAGCACCAGGGACAGCACAAATCAGCCCCAGCATTTT.

This clone was seen a few times. The chain links TRBV27 to TRBJ2-5, with 8 bases fitting TRBD1. Germline V gene data show CDR1 as MNHEY and CDR2 as SMNVEV (reference sequence). Trimming at V came to 5 bases and at J to 1 base, leaving 3 bases not matched to a gene. The CDR3 totals 14 residues. CDR3 sequence: CASSPGQVQETQYF. The CDR3 nucleotides read TGTGCCAGCAGTCCGGGACAGGTCCAAGAGACCCAGTACTTC.

The chain employs TRBV6-4 and TRBJ1-5; 7 bases are a match to TRBD1. This CDR3 is 19 amino acids long. Trimming removed 3 bases from V and 2 bases from J; junction bases left unmatched: 16. Germline values: CDR1 MRHNA, CDR2 SNTAGT. The CDR3 coding sequence is TGTGCCAGCAGTGAGCGGGGAGACAGGGAATGGGGGGGCAATCAGCCCCAGCATTTT. Encoded protein: CASSERGDREWGGNQPQHF.

The chain is built from TRBV19 and TRBJ1-5; D is ambiguous. CDR3 size: 15 residues. Germline CDR1 is LNHDA and CDR2 is SQIVND (reference sequence). V was pared by 1 base and J by 4 bases, with 11 bases between. The CDR3 DNA reads as TGTGCCAGTAGTATAGGGGAGGTGAAGAATCAGCCCCAGCATTTT. Protein sequence: CASSIGEVKNQPQHF.

The chain has TRBV5-1 and TRBJ1-2, with a tentative D call TRBD1 (6 bases). This CDR3 is built from 14 residues. Germline values: CDR1 SGHRS, CDR2 YFSETQ. V lost 1 base and J lost 2, with 9 bases in between. This chain's CDR3 is CASSLNRANYGYTF. For the CDR3, the DNA is TGCGCCAGCAGCTTGAACAGGGCCAACTATGGCTACACCTTC.

The rearrangement links TRBV3-1 (or the pseudogene TRBV3-2) to TRBJ2-3; 8 nucleotides agree with TRBD1. J gave up 3 bases and V 4 bases, and 15 bases lay outside the gene matches. The CDR3 spans 18 residues. Germline CDR1 is LGHDT and CDR2 is YNNKEL (reference sequence). The CDR3, as DNA: TGTGCCAGCAGCCCTAACGATATCAGGGGGCGTTCGACAGATACGCAGTATTTT. This gives the protein CASSPNDIRGRSTDTQYF.

The genes are TRBV3-1 (or the pseudogene TRBV3-2) and TRBJ1-2; D is perhaps TRBD1 (6 bases). The CDR3 totals 15 residues. Germline V gene data show CDR1 as LGHDT and CDR2 as YNNKEL (reference sequence). With 1 base removed from V and 5 bases from J, the gap between germline ends came to 14 bases. The CDR3 protein is CASSQVGGRLYGYTF. CDR3 bases: TGTGCCAGCAGCCAAGTGGGGGGGCGCCTATATGGCTACACCTTC.

The chain recombines TRBV5-6 with TRBJ2-3; a weak D match, TRBD2 (5 bases). Germline CDR1 reads SGHDT; CDR2 reads YYEEEE. Trimming left V 3 bases short and J 7 bases short, with 12 bases between. The CDR3 sequence is 13 residues long. The CDR3 bases are TGTGCCAGCAGCTCGGCCGGGGAAAATACGCAGTATTTT. Translated: CASSSAGENTQYF.

This chain joins TRBV19 and TRBJ2-7, with 12 nucleotides matching TRBD2. This CDR3 is built from 17 residues. The germline gives CDR1 LNHDA, CDR2 SQIVND (reference sequence). The V gene end was trimmed by 6 bases and the J gene end by 4 bases; junction bases not matched to a gene: 13. CDR3 nucleotides: TGTGCCAGTAGCCGACTAGCGGGGGCCCTGGGAGAATACGAGCAGTACTTC. Encoded protein: CASSRLAGALGEYEQYF.

Here the CDR3 reads CASSYGQGLTEAFF. As DNA, the CDR3 is TGTGCCAGCAGCTATGGACAGGGATTAACTGAAGCTTTCTTT. The chain has TRBV5-4 and TRBJ1-1; 8 bases fit TRBD1. This CDR3 spans 14 amino acids. Per the germline V gene, CDR1 is SGHNT and CDR2 is YYREEE (reference sequence). Unmatched junction bases numbered 6, after V lost 3 bases and J lost 5 bases. Complete variable domain (other parts from reference TRBV5-4 and TRBJ1-1): ETGVTQSPTHLIKTRGQQVTLRCSSQSGHNTVSWYQQALGQGPQFIFQYYREEENGRGNFPPRFSGLQFPNYSSELNVNALELDDSALYLCASSYGQGLTEAFFGQGTRLTVV.

The V and J genes are TRBV6-5 and TRBJ1-6; TRBD1 matches 10 bases. The ends lost 4 bases at V and 7 bases at J; junction bases unmatched: 4. The CDR3 sequence is 15 residues long. Germline V lookup: CDR1 MNHEY, CDR2 SVGAGI. The DNA for the CDR3 is TGTGCCAGCAGTTCCGGACAGGGGGAAAATTCACCCCTCCACTTT. Protein: CASSSGQGENSPLHF.

CDR3 amino acids: CASSPGGGDTQYF. CDR3 sequence (DNA): TGTGCCAGCTCACCCGGCGGGGGGGATACGCAGTATTTT. This sequence joins TRBV18 and TRBJ2-3; 8 bases map to TRBD2. CDR3 length: 13 amino acids. The germline gives CDR1 KGHSH, CDR2 LQKENI. The V and J ends lost 3 bases and 6 bases, in that order; junction bases with no gene match: 2.

A single count supports this clone. The chain has TRBV11-1 and TRBJ2-7, with TRBD1 as a possible D gene (6 bases). The V gene's germline CDR1 is SGHAT and CDR2 FQDESV (reference sequence). Between the trimmed V and J ends, which lost 5 bases and 0 bases, there was a span of 8 bases. The CDR3 consists of 13 residues. The CDR3 DNA reads as TGTGCCAGCAGCCCCAGGGGCTCCTACGAGCAGTACTTC. Residues: CASSPRGSYEQYF.

This clone came up once. The chain joins TRBV9 to TRBJ1-5; 7 nucleotides line up with TRBD1. In germline, CDR1 is SGDLS, CDR2 YYNGEE. Germline trimming cut 3 bases from V and 1 base from J; bases unmatched to any gene: 7. This CDR3 is 16 amino acids long. DNA for the CDR3: TGTGCCAGCAGCGCAGGGGGAGTATTCAGCAATCAGCCCCAGCATTTT. As protein: CASSAGGVFSNQPQHF.